The 20 T cell receptor beta chains reported below all come from one sample, sequenced in a study of blood T cell repertoires in COVID-19. The table came from immunoSEQ multiplex PCR; TCRdb's copy has only in-frame clones and leaves some out. The repertoire holds about 240,000 clones, with 83% as singletons. Input material: PBMCs or T cells enriched from blood (not recorded which). The receptors here all came from a woman aged 40 to 50 who had been exposed to COVID-19.

The rearrangement joins TRBV30 to TRBJ2-5, with a tentative D call TRBD1 (5 bases). Germline CDR1 and CDR2: GTSNPN and SVGIG (reference sequence). Trimming removed 0 bases at V and 7 bases at J, with 18 bases between. CDR3 length: 15 residues. The CDR3 loop reads CAWSVSGRALSTQYF. CDR3 nucleotide sequence: TGTGCCTGGAGTGTGTCGGGCAGGGCATTGTCGACCCAGTACTTC.

The chain joins TRBV29-1 to TRBJ1-1; tentatively, D is TRBD1 (6 bases). The CDR3 runs 17 residues. With 1 base removed from V and 5 bases from J, the gap between germline ends came to 23 bases. The germline CDR1 and CDR2 sequences are SQVTM and ANQGSEA. The CDR3 coding sequence is TGCAGCGTTGAAGTGCGGGGGCAGGGTTTTTGGGAAACTGAAGCTTTCTTT. Its translation: CSVEVRGQGFWETEAFF.

J is TRBJ1-4 and V is TRBV5-4; no clear D gene. Germline-derived CDR1 and CDR2 are SGHNT and YYREEE (reference sequence). This CDR3 has 15 amino acids. The V end lost 4 bases, the J end lost 5 bases, and 15 bases lay between the germline ends. Written as DNA, the CDR3 is TGTGCCAGCAGCACCCAGACATCTTCGAATGAAAAACTGTTTTTT. Encoded protein: CASSTQTSSNEKLFF.

This sequence joins TRBV28 and TRBJ2-7; D possibly corresponds to TRBD2 (6 bases). This CDR3 contains 13 residues. Germline loops: CDR1 MDHEN, CDR2 SYDVKM. V gave up 3 bases and J gave up 3 bases, with 9 bases separating them. The chain's CDR3 is CASSLTRYYEQYF. The CDR3 bases are TGTGCCAGCAGTTTGACTAGATACTACGAGCAGTACTTC.

The rearrangement uses TRBV29-1 and TRBJ1-4; 7 nucleotides line up with TRBD1. Germline CDR1 reads SQVTM; CDR2 reads ANQGSEA. V gave up 4 bases and J gave up 3 bases; unmatched junction bases: 5. The CDR3 runs to 14 residues. CDR3 sequence (DNA): TGCAGCGTTGCCGGGGGACAGTCTAATGAAAAACTGTTTTTT. Translating it yields CSVAGGQSNEKLFF.

The chain links TRBV9 to TRBJ1-2; D might be TRBD1 (5 bases). The CDR3 covers 13 residues. Trimming took off 8 bases at V and 7 bases at J, with 18 bases between the two ends. Germline V lookup: CDR1 SGDLS, CDR2 YYNGEE. For the CDR3, the DNA is TGTGCCAGTTCCCCTTCAGGGTCGTTTGGCTACACCTTC. It yields the protein CASSPSGSFGYTF.

This sequence joins TRBV5-5 and TRBJ2-5; 12 nucleotides line up with TRBD2. Unmatched junction bases numbered 12, after V lost 4 bases and J lost 5 bases. Germline V gene sequence: CDR1 SGHKS, CDR2 YYEKEE (reference sequence). This CDR3 comprises 17 residues. The CDR3 bases are TGTGCCAGCAGCCCCGGGACTAGCGGGCTAGAAGGGGAGACCCAGTACTTC. Protein: CASSPGTSGLEGETQYF.

This clone appeared once. The gene calls are TRBV6-4 and TRBJ2-7; 7 positions agree with TRBD2. Losses at the gene ends were 6 bases for V and 2 bases for J; bases not matched to a gene: 7. Germline-derived CDR1 and CDR2 are MRHNA and SNTAGT. The CDR3 contains 14 residues. The CDR3: CASSYWGGPYEQYF. The CDR3 DNA reads as TGTGCCAGCAGCTATTGGGGGGGACCCTACGAGCAGTACTTC.

This clone was recorded a few times. The rearrangement uses TRBV27 and TRBJ1-6, with unresolved D. The CDR3 extends over 16 amino acids. CDR1 and CDR2 (germline): MNHEY, SMNVEV (reference sequence). Trimming cost V 2 bases and J 6 bases, with 14 bases left between them. Here the CDR3 reads CASSLELFGSNSPLHF. In DNA form, the CDR3 reads TGTGCCAGCAGTTTAGAACTATTCGGCAGTAATTCACCCCTCCACTTT.

The chain links TRBV27 to TRBJ2-7, with 8 positions matching TRBD2. Germline V gives CDR1 MNHEY, CDR2 SMNVEV (reference sequence). V gave up 7 bases and J gave up 6 bases; unmatched junction bases: 11. The CDR3 is made up of 14 amino acids. The CDR3 loop reads CASTPSGGAGEQYF. The CDR3 coding sequence is TGTGCCAGCACCCCTTCCGGGGGGGCCGGCGAGCAGTACTTC.

The CDR3 sequence is CASRTSGTGSYEQYF. CDR3 sequence (DNA): TGTGCCAGTAGAACCTCCGGGACTGGTTCCTACGAGCAGTACTTC. The chain is built from TRBV19 and TRBJ2-7; maybe TRBD2 (6 bases). V lost 6 bases, J lost 1 base, and 16 bases lay in between. CDR3 length: 15 amino acids. From germline, CDR1 is LNHDA and CDR2 SQIVND (reference sequence).

This rearrangement joins TRBV28 to TRBJ1-2, with a weak D call TRBD1 (5 bases). V was clipped by 8 bases and J by 4 bases, with 14 bases between them. The CDR3 spans 13 residues. CDR1 MDHEN and CDR2 SYDVKM come from the germline V gene. CDR3 DNA sequence: TGTGCCAGCGGGGGAGGCCCTTTCTATGGCTACACCTTC. Protein sequence: CASGGGPFYGYTF.

The rearrangement uses TRBV2 and TRBJ2-3; D call uncertain. Germline V lookup: CDR1 SNHLY, CDR2 FYNNEI. The V and J ends lost 9 bases and 2 bases respectively, with 6 bases between them. The CDR3 has 11 amino acids. The CDR3 sequence: CASQFTDTQYF. CDR3 nucleotide sequence: TGTGCCAGTCAATTCACAGATACGCAGTATTTT. Looking up the rest from reference TRBV2 and TRBJ2-3 gives the full variable domain: EPEVTQTPSHQVTQMGQEVILRCVPISNHLYFYWYRQILGQKVEFLVSFYNNEISEKSEIFDDQFSVERPDGSNFTLKIRSTKLEDSAMYFCASQFTDTQYFGPGTRLTVL.

V gene TRBV5-5 combines with J gene TRBJ2-5, with D uncertain. Trimming left V 1 base short and J 5 bases short, with 12 bases between. The V gene's germline CDR1 is SGHKS and CDR2 YYEKEE (reference sequence). The CDR3 is made up of 14 amino acids. CDR3 loop: CASSLTTNGETQYF. The CDR3 region has the DNA TGTGCCAGCAGCTTGACGACCAACGGGGAGACCCAGTACTTC.

The rearrangement links TRBV9 to TRBJ1-5; 8 nucleotides line up with TRBD1. With 3 bases clipped from V and 3 bases from J, the junction kept 2 bases outside the gene matches. Germline CDR1 is SGDLS and CDR2 is YYNGEE. This CDR3 has 14 residues. CDR3 amino acids: CASSAQGDNQPQHF. In DNA, the CDR3 is TGTGCCAGCAGCGCACAGGGGGACAATCAGCCCCAGCATTTT.

This chain connects TRBV11-2 to TRBJ2-5; possibly TRBD2 for D (6 bases). V lost 9 bases, J lost 5 bases, and 22 bases lay in between. The CDR3 consists of 15 residues. Germline V gives CDR1 SGHAT, CDR2 FQNNGV. The CDR3 bases are TGTGCCAGTACCTTTGGGGCGCGGGGCCAGGAGACCCAGTACTTC. It specifies CASTFGARGQETQYF.

The J gene is TRBJ1-3, the V gene TRBV28; D is unclear. Per germline, CDR1 MDHEN and CDR2 SYDVKM. There are 16 residues in the CDR3. The V gene lost 4 bases and the J gene lost 2 bases, with 15 bases spanning the gap. CDR3 protein: CASSSPIPRPGNTIYF. CDR3 coding DNA: TGTGCCAGCAGTTCCCCTATACCCCGCCCTGGAAACACCATATATTTT.

J is TRBJ1-1 and V is TRBV5-8, with D perhaps matching TRBD1 (5 bases). Trimming took 1 base from V and 2 from J, leaving 15 bases between them. The CDR3 contains 16 residues. The V gene's germline CDR1 is SGHTS and CDR2 YDEGEE. CDR3 region: CASSLTLGGKNTEAFF. The DNA of the CDR3 is TGTGCCAGCAGCTTGACGCTGGGGGGAAAAAACACTGAAGCTTTCTTT. Full variable domain (remainder filled in from reference TRBV5-8 and TRBJ1-1): EAGVTQSPTHLIKTRGQQATLRCSPISGHTSVYWYQQALGLGLQFLLWYDEGEERNRGNFPPRFSGRQFPNYSSELNVNALELEDSALYLCASSLTLGGKNTEAFFGQGTRLTVV.

On this clone itself: At the DNA level, this CDR3 is encoded by other sequences in the same sample as well. The V gene is TRBV7-3, the J gene TRBJ2-5; 10 nucleotides align to TRBD1. Germline assignment: CDR1 SGHTA and CDR2 FQGTGA. The trim removed 4 bases at V and 5 bases at J, leaving 4 bases unmatched. The CDR3 is 14 amino acids. CDR3 nucleotide sequence: TGTGCCAGCAGCTCGGACAGGGGGGGCGAGACCCAGTACTTC. Amino acid sequence: CASSSDRGGETQYF.

This clone was seen just once. This CDR3 reads CASSFNWTGIFVGDYGYTF. In nucleotides, the CDR3 is TGTGCCAGCAGCTTTAACTGGACAGGGATTTTTGTAGGGGACTATGGCTACACCTTC. The chain has TRBV11-2 and TRBJ1-2; TRBD1 agrees at 8 bases. This CDR3 has 19 residues. Germline V gene data show CDR1 as SGHAT and CDR2 as FQNNGV. With V trimmed by 3 bases and J by 3 bases, 18 bases remained unmatched.